The present T cell receptor beta chain was sequenced within a study of T cell responses to AZD1222 COVID-19 vaccine. Study-wide findings and caveats: Mostly white British, mostly female donors; authors suggested clonal diversity may be underestimated. Reports say nearly half of spike-specific TCRs go after unmutated variant regions.

Comments on this clone: What it binds is unknown.

The CDR3 loop spans 16 amino acids. The germline V gene has CDR1 SEHNR and CDR2 FQNEAQ (reference sequence). With V trimmed by 5 bases and J by 11 bases, 14 bases remained unmatched. Using immunoSEQ multiplex PCR, the repertoire was profiled, and TCRdb retains in-frame clones only, with some absent. The sample lists 130,000 to 150,000 clones, around 88% occurring once. This sequence joins TRBV7-9 and TRBJ1-6, with 8 nucleotides matching TRBD1. The material was peripheral blood, obtained on day 0 of AZD1222 vaccination. The receptor was isolated from an adult in good health. In DNA, the CDR3 is TGTGCCAGCAGCCCCCTAGACCAGGACAGGGCTACACCCCTCCACTTT. Encoded protein: CASSPLDQDRATPLHF.